This TCR beta chain came from a study of T cell responses to AZD1222 COVID-19 vaccine. The overall study: Second-dose intervals of approximately 4 or approximately 12 weeks were pooled. Study results and limitations: The breadth and depth of Spike-specific TCRs increased once two AZD1222 doses had been given. Only a handful of AZD1222 recipients were seropositive at baseline.

The CDR3 spans 14 residues. Germline-derived CDR1 and CDR2 are GTSNPN and SVGIG (reference sequence). Libraries were prepared by immunoSEQ multiplex PCR; TCRdb keeps only in-frame clonotypes and omits some of them. This table holds some 100,000 clones, about nine tenths found once. This clone has just one count. Its antigen remains unknown. The J gene is TRBJ1-5, the V gene TRBV30; 8 bases align to TRBD1. The starting material was peripheral blood, obtained on day 0 of AZD1222 vaccination. The sequence came from an adult in good health. CDR3 protein: CACSGGAGNQPQHF. The DNA of the CDR3 is TGTGCGTGCTCAGGGGGCGCGGGCAATCAGCCCCAGCATTTT.